Here is one T cell receptor beta chain with its context. Its antigen remains unknown. The CDR3 has 18 residues. The V segment lost 3 bases and the J segment 9 bases; nucleotides outside the gene matches: 17. CDR1 is MDHEN and CDR2 is SYDVKM in the germline V gene. This specimen belongs to a study of cytomegalovirus exposure and HLA in healthy donors. Findings of the study overall: Using a false discovery rate of 0.05, a later analysis showed that roughly 16,000 TCR beta sequences were associated with HLA alleles.

PCR primers comprised 60 Vbeta and 13 Jbeta primers. In the authors' workflow: An analysis performed later counted roughly 79 million unique TCR beta chains (roughly 11 million of them shared). TCRdb's copy holds only in-frame clones and misses some; the assay was immunoSEQ multiplex PCR. The D gene and trimming were derived from the DNA, and the V and J assignments and clone size from that table. The sample lists about 100,000 clones, more than 70% occurring once. The chain recombines TRBV28 with TRBJ2-1; 10 bases are a match to TRBD2. The TCR sequence derives from a woman in her sixties or seventies in good health and CMV-seropositive. Sequencing was carried out using PBMCs. The chain's CDR3 is CASSFYSPAAGGWGEQFF. The CDR3 coding sequence is TGTGCCAGCAGTTTTTACTCCCCGGCAGCGGGAGGGTGGGGTGAGCAGTTCTTC.